The next 3 T cell receptor beta chains were all read from a single sample in a study of graft-versus-host responses after intestinal transplantation (TCRdb year 2021). Taken with the paper, the label for time point translates to: cells obtained before transplantation from donor or recipient. Their antigens are not known. Libraries were constructed by the immunoSEQ multiplex PCR assay. Here the immuneACCESS table is served through TCRdb, limited to in-frame sequences with V and J called. Missing clones are a known gap in these copies; in checked studies unresolved V genes cover under half, and the rest lacks a known reason. In all, the sample holds approximately 88,000 clones, and roughly 90% of those were seen once. Around 0.11% of the sample is taken by the ten largest. This specimen consisted of unstimulated CD4+ T cells sorted from spleen or lymph node cells, obtained before intestinal transplant. The receptors derive from a human donor who received an intestinal transplant.

The chain recombines TRBV5-1 with TRBJ1-1, with TRBD1 identical over 7 bases. With V trimmed by 0 bases and J by 3 bases, 5 bases remained unmatched. This CDR3 spans 15 amino acids. The V gene's germline CDR1 is SGHRS and CDR2 YFSETQ. DNA of the CDR3: TGCGCCAGCAGCTTGGTCTGGGACAGATACACTGAAGCTTTCTTT. Encoded protein: CASSLVWDRYTEAFF.

This clone was recorded once. The chain joins TRBV5-1 to TRBJ2-5, with D uncertain. Germline CDR1 is SGHRS and CDR2 is YFSETQ. The CDR3 contains 13 residues. V dropped 0 bases and J dropped 5 bases, with 8 bases sitting between them. DNA for the CDR3: TGCGCCAGCAGCTTGGGGGTCGGGGAGACCCAGTACTTC. This encodes CASSLGVGETQYF.

The chain carries TRBV6-1 and TRBJ1-5, with 8 bases lining up with TRBD1. The J segment lost 4 bases and the V segment lost 4 bases, leaving 6 bases of the junction unmatched. The germline CDR1 and CDR2 sequences are MNHNS and SASEGT. The CDR3 consists of 15 residues. For the CDR3, the DNA is TGTGCCAGCAGTGGGGGCAGGGGGCCAAATCAGCCCCAGCATTTT. It encodes CASSGGRGPNQPQHF.